The 23 T cell receptor beta chains reported below all come from one sample, sequenced in a study of T cells in Graves' hyperthyroidism and ophthalmopathy. RNA transcripts gave rise to amplified TCR beta CDR3 regions. A set of HTBI primers served as the primers for a first-round RT-PCR of the TCR CDR3. TCRdb independently ran MiXCR on the multiplex PCR reads; one entry per CDR3 protein. This sample has around 390,000 distinct CDR3 sequences, with about 14% found just once. Sequencing was performed on blood. These receptors were collected from a woman between 25 and 40 years old with Graves' ophthalmopathy.

This sequence joins TRBV9 and TRBJ2-1; possible D gene TRBD2, 5 bases. V was clipped by 0 bases and J by 1 base, with 8 bases between them. Germline lookup yields CDR1 SGDLS and CDR2 YYNGEE. This CDR3 is built from 15 residues. The CDR3 region is CASSVGGFSYNEQFF. Here the CDR3 DNA reads TGTGCCAGCAGCGTAGGAGGGTTTTCCTACAATGAGCAGTTCTTC.

This clonotype was found many times. The V gene is TRBV18, the J gene TRBJ1-5; 8 bases agree with TRBD1. V lost 6 bases, J lost 7 bases, and 8 bases stayed unmatched. Germline V gene data show CDR1 as KGHSH and CDR2 as LQKENI. The CDR3 loop spans 14 amino acids. CDR3 in DNA: TGTGCCAGCTCCCCGCAGGGGGCGCGACAGCCCCAGCATTTT. Encoded protein: CASSPQGARQPQHF.

There are many counts of this clonotype. The rearrangement uses TRBV12-3 or TRBV12-4 and TRBJ1-4; TRBD1 is a possible D gene (6 bases). V was cut by 6 bases and J by 1 base, with 9 bases left in between. The CDR3 length is 14 residues. CDR3 sequence: CASSLDRTNEKLFF. In DNA form, the CDR3 reads TGTGCCAGCAGCCTGGACAGAACTAATGAAAAACTGTTTTTT.

This clonotype was seen at least ten times. This chain uses TRBV27 with TRBJ2-7; D unresolved. CDR3 length equals 14 residues. Per the germline V gene, CDR1 is MNHEY and CDR2 is SMNVEV (reference sequence). Trimming took off 5 bases at V and 3 bases at J, with 14 bases between the two ends. The CDR3 loop is CASSMGKGSYEQYF. CDR3 DNA: TGTGCCAGCAGTATGGGGAAAGGAAGCTACGAGCAGTACTTC.

V gene TRBV3-1 combines with J gene TRBJ2-3; the D gene is possibly TRBD1 (5 bases). The CDR3 totals 16 residues. V was shortened by 4 bases and J by 2 bases, with 16 bases between the two germline ends. Germline V CDR1 and CDR2: LGHDT, YNNKEL (reference sequence). The CDR3: CASSPGAKVFTDTQYF. DNA of the CDR3: TGTGCCAGCAGCCCTGGGGCGAAGGTTTTCACAGATACGCAGTATTTT.

This clonotype was observed many times. The chain has TRBV5-1 and TRBJ2-1; 12 nucleotides line up with TRBD2. Losses at the gene ends were 3 bases for V and 8 bases for J; bases not matched to a gene: 15. The CDR3 runs 18 residues. The V gene's germline CDR1 is SGHRS and CDR2 YFSETQ. The CDR3 DNA reads TGCGCCAGCAGCTCGGACACAGGGCTAGCGGGGGGGCTTGATGAGCAGTTCTTC. Amino acids: CASSSDTGLAGGLDEQFF.

The gene calls are TRBV7-2 and TRBJ2-2; 14 bases are a match to TRBD2. CDR3 length: 19 residues. Germline CDR1 is SGHTA and CDR2 is FQGNSA. Trimming cost V 1 base and J 8 bases; bases outside gene matches: 12. The CDR3 is CASSLVVGLAGGYGGELFF. CDR3 coding DNA: TGTGCCAGCAGCTTAGTGGTTGGACTAGCGGGGGGCTACGGGGGGGAGCTGTTTTTT. The whole variable domain, remainder taken from reference TRBV7-2 and TRBJ2-2, is GAGVSQSPSNKVTEKGKDVELRCDPISGHTALYWYRQSLGQGLEFLIYFQGNSAPDKSGLPSDRFSAERTGGSVSTLTIQRTQQEDSAVYLCASSLVVGLAGGYGGELFFGEGSRLTVL.

The rearrangement links TRBV6-2 or TRBV6-3 to TRBJ2-2; 9 positions agree with TRBD2. CDR1 MNHEY and CDR2 SVGEGT come from the germline V gene. J was trimmed by 0 bases and V by 7 bases; bases with no gene match: 3. The CDR3 sequence is 15 residues long. CDR3 loop: CASILAGANTGELFF. The CDR3 nucleotides read TGTGCCAGCATACTAGCGGGCGCGAACACCGGGGAGCTGTTTTTT.

In this sample, this clonotype turned up many times. The gene calls are TRBV6-1 and TRBJ2-1; D may be TRBD2 (7 bases). The CDR3 has 15 amino acids. V lost 3 bases to trimming and J lost 2 bases, with 11 bases between them. Germline lookup yields CDR1 MNHNS and CDR2 SASEGT. CDR3 bases: TGTGCCAGCAGTGATGGGGGGGGGCCCTACAATGAGCAGTTCTTC. This encodes CASSDGGGPYNEQFF.

This clonotype was counted a few times. This chain connects TRBV24-1 to TRBJ2-2, with 7 bases fitting TRBD1. Germline trimming cut 10 bases from V and 2 bases from J; bases unmatched to any gene: 6. Germline loops: CDR1 KGHDR, CDR2 SFDVKD. CDR3 length equals 14 residues. CDR3 protein: CATGGQINTGELFF. For the CDR3, the DNA is TGTGCCACTGGGGGACAGATCAACACCGGGGAGCTGTTTTTT.

The CDR3 nucleotides are TGTGCCATCAGTGAGTCTGGGGGACTCTATGGCTACACCTTC. This codes for CAISESGGLYGYTF. The rearrangement links TRBV10-3 to TRBJ1-2, with a possible D match to TRBD1 (5 bases). CDR1 is ENHRY, CDR2 SYGVKD, per germline. The CDR3 length is 14 residues. V was pared by 0 bases and J by 4 bases, with 9 bases between.

There are many counts of this clonotype. The chain is built from TRBV28 and TRBJ2-2; 7 positions match TRBD1. This CDR3 is built from 15 residues. CDR1 is MDHEN and CDR2 is SYDVKM in the germline V gene. V lost 3 bases to trimming and J lost 4 bases; unmatched junction nucleotides: 5. The CDR3 DNA sequence: TGTGCCAGCAGTTTGGGGACAGCTCCCACCGGGGAGCTGTTTTTT. Residues: CASSLGTAPTGELFF.

This clonotype was seen ten or more times. V gene TRBV6-5 combines with J gene TRBJ1-6, with 9 bases aligning to TRBD1. After removal of 3 bases from V and 7 bases from J, the junction contained 7 bases not matched to a gene. CDR1 and CDR2 (germline): MNHEY, SVGAGI. The CDR3 contains 16 residues. CDR3 region: CASSYTGGMRNSPLHF. In DNA form, the CDR3 reads TGTGCCAGCAGTTATACAGGGGGCATGAGGAATTCACCCCTCCACTTT.

The V gene is TRBV19, the J gene TRBJ2-7, with TRBD1 identical over 7 bases. V shed 4 bases and J 5 bases; nucleotides not matched to a gene: 8. This CDR3 has 14 amino acids. Germline-derived CDR1 and CDR2 are LNHDA and SQIVND (reference sequence). CDR3 bases: TGTGCCAGTAGTACGAAAGGGGACAGCAACGAGCAGTACTTC. Protein product: CASSTKGDSNEQYF.

At least ten counts were recorded for this clonotype. CDR3 nucleotide sequence: TGTGCCAGCAGTCCCGGGACAGGGGCGAGATACGAGCAGTACTTC. It encodes CASSPGTGARYEQYF. The chain uses TRBV28 and TRBJ2-7; 10 nucleotides line up with TRBD1. V trimming: 5 bases; J trimming: 4 bases; junction bases outside the gene matches: 8. The CDR3 extends over 15 amino acids. Germline V gene data show CDR1 as MDHEN and CDR2 as SYDVKM.

This clonotype was recorded many times. The J gene is TRBJ2-5, the V gene TRBV6-1; D remains unclear. The ends were cut back, 2 bases at V and 5 bases at J, with 18 bases in the middle. CDR3 size: 16 residues. Germline CDR1 reads MNHNS; CDR2 reads SASEGT. Here the CDR3 reads CASSEFRYSLVETQYF. As DNA, the CDR3 is TGTGCCAGCAGTGAATTTCGTTACTCTTTGGTGGAGACCCAGTACTTC.

CDR3 DNA sequence: TGTGCCAGCAGCGTAGCCGGGACTCCCGGCGGGGAGCTGTTTTTT. Protein sequence: CASSVAGTPGGELFF. V is TRBV11-2 and J is TRBJ2-2; perhaps TRBD2 as D (6 bases). Germline assignment: CDR1 SGHAT and CDR2 FQNNGV. The length of the CDR3 is 15 residues. V dropped 5 bases and J dropped 7 bases, with 17 bases sitting between them.

At least ten counts were recorded for this clonotype. The chain joins TRBV2 to TRBJ1-4; 7 positions agree with TRBD1. CDR3 length equals 13 residues. J was trimmed by 8 bases and V by 8 bases; bases with no gene match: 8. Germline CDR1 SNHLY, CDR2 FYNNEI. The DNA for the CDR3 is TGTGCCAGCGGCAGGGACAGCGAAGAAAAACTGTTTTTT. It yields the protein CASGRDSEEKLFF.

This clonotype was detected ten times or more. The chain carries TRBV12-3 or TRBV12-4 and TRBJ1-6; no definite D call. V lost 2 bases, J lost 14 bases, and 4 bases lay in between. The length of the CDR3 is 10 residues. The CDR3 bases are TGTGCCAGCAGTTTAAGTACCCTCCACTTT. This gives the protein CASSLSTLHF.

The V call is TRBV12-3 or TRBV12-4, the J call TRBJ1-5; 8 bases line up with TRBD1. With V trimmed by 7 bases and J by 0 bases, 5 bases remained unmatched. CDR3 length: 15 amino acids. The CDR3 DNA reads as TGTGCCAGCACCCAGACAGGGGATAGCAATCAGCCCCAGCATTTT. It is translated as CASTQTGDSNQPQHF.

The genes are TRBV28 and TRBJ1-5; D not certain. V was trimmed by 6 bases and J by 0 bases, leaving 9 bases between them. The length of the CDR3 is 14 residues. Germline V gives CDR1 MDHEN, CDR2 SYDVKM. DNA of the CDR3: TGTGCCAGCAGAGGCAAATATAGCAATCAGCCCCAGCATTTT. This codes for CASRGKYSNQPQHF.

This clonotype was observed many times. This chain links TRBV6-1 with TRBJ2-1; D possibly corresponds to TRBD1 (6 bases). Trimming took 8 bases from V and 2 from J, leaving 22 bases between them. Germline CDR1 is MNHNS and CDR2 is SASEGT. The CDR3 loop spans 17 amino acids. CDR3 amino acids: CASQPGDRRRTYNEQFF. The CDR3 DNA follows: TGTGCCAGCCAACCCGGAGACAGGCGTAGAACCTACAATGAGCAGTTCTTC.

This clonotype was seen many times. The genes are TRBV12-3 or TRBV12-4 and TRBJ1-2; 7 bases are shared with TRBD1. The junction had 13 bases not matched to a gene; V was cut back by 5 bases and J by 4 bases. There are 16 residues in the CDR3. The CDR3 sequence: CASSPEKGGPSYGYTF. The DNA of the CDR3 is TGTGCCAGCAGTCCAGAAAAAGGGGGCCCGAGCTATGGCTACACCTTC.